This T cell receptor beta chain was recorded in a study of blood T cell repertoires in COVID-19. This CDR3 has 14 amino acids. The V segment lost 7 bases and the J segment 2 bases; nucleotides outside the gene matches: 6. Germline V gene sequence: CDR1 SGHNT, CDR2 YYREEE (reference sequence). In the source study's methods: Reference gene primer amplification yielded estimated nucleated cell counts. This table comes from immunoSEQ multiplex PCR, and its TCRdb copy is limited to in-frame clones, with some not included. That table gives V, J and clone size, and the DNA gave D and trimming. The sample yields about 59,000 clones, about 70% seen once.

The J gene is TRBJ2-5, the V gene TRBV5-4; 9 bases are a match to TRBD2. The receptor's source is a woman in her 70s with acute or convalescent COVID-19. Sequencing used peripheral blood. CDR3 loop: CASLLAGRQETQYF. The CDR3 DNA reads TGTGCCAGCCTCCTAGCGGGAAGACAAGAGACCCAGTACTTC.